This TCR beta chain was found in a study of beta chain features in type 1 diabetes. Background on the study: Examination covered roughly 100,000,000 sorted cells spanning all samples.

Expressed TCRB transcripts were sequenced because the entire RNA isolate underwent reverse transcription. The repertoire was sequenced with immunoSEQ multiplex PCR; TCRdb's copy has only in-frame clones and lacks some. The sample gives around 500,000 clones, roughly 11% of which show up once; over 0.035% is in the top ten. In the case of this clone: Its target is not known.

CDR1 is SGHTA and CDR2 is FQGNSA in the germline V gene. The CDR3 is 16 amino acids. The trim removed 5 bases at V and 0 bases at J, leaving 5 bases unmatched. Study results and limitations: For patients, the naive, central memory and Treg TCRB repertoires appeared more alike than for healthy donors. People with Type 1 diabetes carried modestly yet significantly shorter TCRB CDR3s in all four CD4+ subsets.

CD4+ naive, central memory, regulatory and stem cell-like memory cells were sorted via CD45RO/CCR7/CD25/CD127/CD95/CD27. The source material was naive CD4+ T cells from blood. The source of this sequence is a woman aged 18-35 years in good health. The V and J genes are TRBV7-2 and TRBJ2-7, with 12 bases aligning to TRBD1. CDR3 coding DNA: TGTGCCAGCAGCCCCGGGACAGGGGGCCCCTCCTACGAGCAGTACGTC. This translates into CASSPGTGGPSYEQYV.